The 24 T cell receptor beta chains presented below share a single source sample, sequenced in a study of T cell responses to AZD1222 COVID-19 vaccine. The repertoire was sequenced with immunoSEQ multiplex PCR; TCRdb's copy has only in-frame clones and lacks some. The table lists some 120,000 clones, over 80% of them singletons. Sequences were derived from peripheral blood, sampled on day 0 of AZD1222 vaccination. The receptors were sampled from an adult in good health.

The chain carries TRBV24-1 and TRBJ2-7; TRBD1 matches at 7 bases. The V and J ends lost 0 bases and 0 bases, in that order; junction bases with no gene match: 7. The germline V gene has CDR1 KGHDR and CDR2 SFDVKD. This CDR3 comprises 17 residues. For the CDR3, the DNA is TGTGCCACCAGTGATTTGCGGGATCCAGGGGGCTCCTACGAGCAGTACTTC. Its protein is CATSDLRDPGGSYEQYF.

The rearrangement uses TRBV27 and TRBJ2-3, with unresolved D. The germline CDR1 and CDR2 sequences are MNHEY and SMNVEV (reference sequence). The V end lost 3 bases, the J end lost 0 bases, and 19 bases lay between the germline ends. This CDR3 comprises 18 residues. The CDR3 nucleotides read TGTGCCAGCAGTTTTTCTTCCCCCCTAGGAGCGAGCACAGATACGCAGTATTTT. This translates into CASSFSSPLGASTDTQYF.

The chain joins TRBV5-4 to TRBJ1-1; possible D gene TRBD1, 6 bases. Looked up from germline, CDR1 is SGHNT and CDR2 is YYREEE (reference sequence). The ends were cut back, 4 bases at V and 5 bases at J, with 18 bases in the middle. The length of the CDR3 is 15 residues. For the CDR3, the DNA is TGTGCCAGCAGCCCAACCCTAAACAGGGTAACTGAAGCTTTCTTT. Protein: CASSPTLNRVTEAFF.

The gene calls are TRBV7-9 and TRBJ2-7, with D possibly matching TRBD1 (5 bases). Germline CDR1 is SEHNR and CDR2 is FQNEAQ (reference sequence). The CDR3 has 12 residues. The V gene lost 5 bases and the J gene lost 6 bases, with 11 bases spanning the gap. Written as DNA, the CDR3 is TGTGCCAGCAGCATCAGGGTACCCGAGCAGTACTTC. Residues: CASSIRVPEQYF.

The J gene is TRBJ2-2, the V gene TRBV2, with TRBD1 matching over 9 bases. CDR1 is SNHLY, CDR2 FYNNEI, per germline. The CDR3 covers 13 residues. The V and J ends lost 6 bases and 6 bases, in that order; junction bases with no gene match: 2. The CDR3 region is CASSGTGSGELFF. CDR3 sequence (DNA): TGTGCCAGCAGCGGGACAGGGTCCGGGGAGCTGTTTTTT. Looking up the rest from reference TRBV2 and TRBJ2-2 gives the full variable domain: EPEVTQTPSHQVTQMGQEVILRCVPISNHLYFYWYRQILGQKVEFLVSFYNNEISEKSEIFDDQFSVERPDGSNFTLKIRSTKLEDSAMYFCASSGTGSGELFFGEGSRLTVL.

V usage is TRBV2 and J usage is TRBJ2-1; D remains unclear. Trimming stripped 4 bases from V and 5 bases from J, with 9 bases between. Germline values: CDR1 SNHLY, CDR2 FYNNEI. The CDR3 is 13 residues long. CDR3 loop: CASSVTEDNEQFF. The CDR3, as DNA: TGTGCCAGCAGTGTTACAGAAGACAATGAGCAGTTCTTC. Variable domain in full (rest from reference TRBV2 and TRBJ2-1): EPEVTQTPSHQVTQMGQEVILRCVPISNHLYFYWYRQILGQKVEFLVSFYNNEISEKSEIFDDQFSVERPDGSNFTLKIRSTKLEDSAMYFCASSVTEDNEQFFGPGTRLTVL.

The V gene is TRBV27, the J gene TRBJ2-7; maybe TRBD1 (5 bases). V was pared by 6 bases and J by 1 base, with 13 bases between. This CDR3 has 14 residues. Germline V gives CDR1 MNHEY, CDR2 SMNVEV (reference sequence). The CDR3 region is CASRQTVNSYEQYF. CDR3 DNA sequence: TGTGCCAGCAGACAGACAGTGAATTCCTACGAGCAGTACTTC.

V and J are TRBV10-3 and TRBJ1-1, with TRBD1 identical over 9 bases. The junction had 5 bases not matched to a gene; V was cut back by 6 bases and J by 0 bases. The CDR3 is 15 residues long. Per germline, CDR1 ENHRY and CDR2 SYGVKD. The CDR3 DNA follows: TGTGCCATCAGCGGGACAGGGAGCGTGAACACTGAAGCTTTCTTT. Protein product: CAISGTGSVNTEAFF.

This chain joins TRBV19 and TRBJ1-2; D remains unclear. The CDR3 contains 12 residues. Germline loops: CDR1 LNHDA, CDR2 SQIVND (reference sequence). The V gene lost 0 bases and the J gene lost 8 bases, with 7 bases spanning the gap. The CDR3 nucleotides read TGTGCCAGTAGTATAGAGGCCGCGGGCTACACCTTC. Its protein product is CASSIEAAGYTF.

This CDR3 is CASSPLLRGNEQFF. For the CDR3, the DNA is TGTGCCAGCAGTCCATTACTCAGGGGTAATGAGCAGTTCTTC. The chain combines TRBV27 with TRBJ2-1, with D possibly TRBD1 on 6 matching bases. The V end was cut by 5 bases, the J end by 7 bases, with 15 bases between. The CDR3 covers 14 residues. CDR1 and CDR2 (germline): MNHEY, SMNVEV (reference sequence).

On this clone: Different DNA sequences within this sample yield the same CDR3. The gene calls are TRBV18 and TRBJ1-5; D uncertain. Trimming stripped 1 base from V and 4 bases from J, with 5 bases between. CDR1 and CDR2 from the germline V gene are KGHSH and LQKENI. CDR3 size: 13 residues. This chain's CDR3 is CASSPQLNQPQHF. The CDR3 DNA is TGTGCCAGCTCACCACAACTGAATCAGCCCCAGCATTTT. Using reference TRBV18 and TRBJ1-5 for the parts outside the CDR3, the full variable domain is NAGVMQNPRHLVRRRGQEARLRCSPMKGHSHVYWYRQLPEEGLKFMVYLQKENIIDESGMPKERFSAEFPKEGPSILRIQQVVRGDSAAYFCASSPQLNQPQHFGDGTRLSIL.

The chain couples TRBV5-6 to TRBJ2-1, with 8 bases identical to TRBD2. Germline assignment: CDR1 SGHDT and CDR2 YYEEEE. The J segment lost 5 bases and the V segment lost 4 bases, leaving 14 bases of the junction unmatched. The CDR3 totals 17 residues. The CDR3 DNA is TGTGCCAGCAGCCCACGGGGCAGGGGTAGCGGGGACAATGAGCAGTTCTTC. This gives the protein CASSPRGRGSGDNEQFF.

This clone has only one observation. The chain combines TRBV27 with TRBJ1-2, with D possibly being TRBD1 (5 bases). Germline values: CDR1 MNHEY, CDR2 SMNVEV (reference sequence). The CDR3 is made up of 14 amino acids. Trimming pared 3 bases from V and 3 bases from J, leaving 11 bases between. Written as DNA, the CDR3 is TGTGCCAGCAGTTTGAAGGGGAAGGACTATGGCTACACCTTC. This gives the protein CASSLKGKDYGYTF.

The CDR3: CASSHVLGRGQVTEAFF. DNA for the CDR3: TGTGCCAGCAGCCACGTTTTGGGTAGGGGGCAGGTCACTGAAGCTTTCTTT. The chain links TRBV14 to TRBJ1-1; TRBD1 agrees at 7 bases. J gave up 4 bases and V 3 bases, and 14 bases lay outside the gene matches. CDR3 length: 17 amino acids. Germline V CDR1 and CDR2: SGHDN, FVKESK.

The chain is built from TRBV6-6 and TRBJ2-2, with TRBD2 matching 7 bases. With V trimmed by 0 bases and J by 5 bases, 6 bases remained unmatched. Per germline, CDR1 MNHNY and CDR2 SVGAGI (reference sequence). The CDR3 consists of 16 residues. CDR3 sequence reads: CASSYSFRGVTGELFF. Here the CDR3 DNA reads TGTGCCAGCAGTTACTCGTTCCGGGGGGTAACCGGGGAGCTGTTTTTT.

The chain is built from TRBV10-3 and TRBJ2-7, with 7 bases that match TRBD2. Germline CDR1 reads ENHRY; CDR2 reads SYGVKD. The length of the CDR3 is 13 residues. With 6 bases clipped from V and 5 bases from J, the junction kept 7 bases outside the gene matches. The CDR3 DNA sequence: TGTGCCATCAGACCAGCGGGGTCTGACGAGCAGTACTTC. This translates into CAIRPAGSDEQYF.

The chain recombines TRBV25-1 with TRBJ2-2; 10 bases align to TRBD2. Germline V gene sequence: CDR1 MGHDK, CDR2 SYGVNS. The CDR3 runs 16 residues. V was pared by 5 bases and J by 1 base, with 4 bases of the junction left unmatched. The DNA for the CDR3 is TGTGCCAGCAGTCCCCGGACTAGCGGGAACACCGGGGAGCTGTTTTTT. Amino acid sequence: CASSPRTSGNTGELFF.

This clone came up once. The chain combines TRBV6-5 with TRBJ2-7, with D perhaps TRBD2 (5 bases). The CDR3 is 13 amino acids. Trimming cost V 9 bases and J 2 bases, with 14 bases left between them. The germline gives CDR1 MNHEY, CDR2 SVGAGI. CDR3 in DNA: TGTGCCAGTACCCCTAGCCCAGCCTACGAGCAGTACTTC. Encoded protein: CASTPSPAYEQYF.

The J gene is TRBJ1-1, the V gene TRBV5-4; D uncertain. The CDR3 is 14 amino acids. V lost 4 bases to trimming and J lost 1 base, with 11 bases between them. Germline lookup yields CDR1 SGHNT and CDR2 YYREEE (reference sequence). CDR3 sequence reads: CASSQDTTNTEAFF. The CDR3 DNA follows: TGTGCCAGCAGCCAAGACACAACGAACACTGAAGCTTTCTTT.

CDR3: CASSGQLSYTEAFF. DNA for the CDR3: TGTGCCAGCAGCGGACAGTTGTCGTACACTGAAGCTTTCTTT. The rearrangement uses TRBV6-5 and TRBJ1-1; a possible D gene is TRBD1 (6 bases). V was shortened by 6 bases and J by 3 bases, with 14 bases between the two germline ends. The germline V gene encodes CDR1 MNHEY and CDR2 SVGAGI. The CDR3 loop spans 14 amino acids.

The J gene is TRBJ2-1, the V gene TRBV5-1; 9 bases match TRBD2. Germline V gene lookup returns CDR1 SGHRS and CDR2 YFSETQ. Trimming removed 4 bases from V and 2 bases from J; junction bases left unmatched: 4. This CDR3 has 15 residues. CDR3 region: CASSILAGPYNEQFF. The CDR3 DNA reads TGCGCCAGCAGCATACTAGCGGGCCCCTACAATGAGCAGTTCTTC.

The sample holds a few counts of this clone. J is TRBJ1-5 and V is TRBV28; 10 nucleotides align to TRBD1. This CDR3 spans 14 amino acids. Germline CDR1 is MDHEN and CDR2 is SYDVKM. The ends lost 9 bases at V and 4 bases at J; junction bases unmatched: 6. This CDR3 is CASVTGGINQPQHF. The CDR3 DNA sequence: TGTGCCAGTGTGACAGGGGGCATAAATCAGCCCCAGCATTTT.

The V gene is TRBV7-9, the J gene TRBJ1-2; 7 bases agree with TRBD1. The V gene's germline CDR1 is SEHNR and CDR2 FQNEAQ (reference sequence). V shed 5 bases and J 7 bases; nucleotides not matched to a gene: 13. CDR3 size: 15 residues. The CDR3 sequence: CASSTTGTVGGGYTF. The CDR3 DNA reads as TGTGCCAGCAGCACTACCGGGACAGTCGGAGGTGGCTACACCTTC. The full variable domain, in which reference TRBV7-9 and TRBJ1-2 provide the parts outside the CDR3, is DTGVSQNPRHKITKRGQNVTFRCDPISEHNRLYWYRQTLGQGPEFLTYFQNEAQLEKSRLLSDRFSAERPKGSFSTLEIQRTEQGDSAMYLCASSTTGTVGGGYTFGSGTRLTVV.

V is TRBV18 and J is TRBJ1-1; D is unclear. Germline V gene data show CDR1 as KGHSH and CDR2 as LQKENI. V gave up 3 bases and J gave up 1 base, with 12 bases separating them. The CDR3 is 15 amino acids. CDR3: CASSPDLQKNTEAFF. CDR3 coding DNA: TGTGCCAGCTCACCCGATCTACAGAAGAACACTGAAGCTTTCTTT.